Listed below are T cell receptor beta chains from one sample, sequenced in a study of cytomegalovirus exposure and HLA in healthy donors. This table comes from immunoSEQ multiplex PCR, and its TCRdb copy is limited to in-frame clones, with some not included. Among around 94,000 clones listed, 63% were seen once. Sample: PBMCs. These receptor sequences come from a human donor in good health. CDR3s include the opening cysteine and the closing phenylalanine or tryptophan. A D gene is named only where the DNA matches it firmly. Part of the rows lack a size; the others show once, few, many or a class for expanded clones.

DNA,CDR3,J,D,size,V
TGTGCCAGCAGCTTAGGAGACAGGGCTTTAGGGGCTTTCTTT,CASSLGDRALGAFF,TRBJ1-1,TRBD1,few,TRBV11-2
TGCGCCAGCAGCAGGACAGGGGTGATAAGCGGGGAGCTGTTTTTT,CASSRTGVISGELFF,TRBJ2-2,TRBD1,NA,TRBV5-1
TGTGCCAGTAGAACTAGCGGGAGGTCCTACGAGCAGTACTTC,CASRTSGRSYEQYF,TRBJ2-7,TRBD2,NA,TRBV19
TGTGCCAGCAGTGACAGGGGCCGGCAGCCCCAGCATTTT,CASSDRGRQPQHF,TRBJ1-5,TRBD1,NA,TRBV28
TGTGCCAGCAGTGACGTAACGGGAGGGCCCGGCGAGCAGTACTTC,CASSDVTGGPGEQYF,TRBJ2-7,TRBD2,NA,TRBV25-1
TGTGCCAGCAGCTTGGTCGGGGAGACCCAGTACTTC,CASSLVGETQYF,TRBJ2-5,NA,NA,TRBV5-6
TGTGCCAGCAGCCAAGAGACAGGGGTGGCCACTGAAGCTTTCTTT,CASSQETGVATEAFF,TRBJ1-1,TRBD1,NA,TRBV6-1
TGCGCCAGCAGCCACTTAACAGGGGGCGATGGAGTTAATGAAAAACTGTTTTTT,CASSHLTGGDGVNEKLFF,TRBJ1-4,TRBD1,few,TRBV4-1
TGTGCCAGCAGTGACAGGGCAGGGTGGACCCAGTACTTC,CASSDRAGWTQYF,TRBJ2-5,NA,few,TRBV6-4
TGCGCCAGCATGGACAGTTCTGCGACTAGCGGGCATGAGCAGTTCTTC,CASMDSSATSGHEQFF,TRBJ2-1,TRBD2,NA,TRBV5-1
TGTGCCAGCAGCGATTCCGGGACAGCGGCCTATGGCTACACCTTC,CASSDSGTAAYGYTF,TRBJ1-2,TRBD1,NA,TRBV9
TGTGCCAGCAGCTTAGTCAGGGGAAGAATTGAAAAACTGTTTTTT,CASSLVRGRIEKLFF,TRBJ1-4,NA,NA,TRBV11-2
TGTGCCAGCAGCCCAAGGGACAGCCAAGAGACCCAGTACTTC,CASSPRDSQETQYF,TRBJ2-5,TRBD1,NA,TRBV7-9
TGTGCCAGCAGCGCAGGGAATGAGCAGTTCTTC,CASSAGNEQFF,TRBJ2-1,NA,NA,TRBV7-9
TGTGCCAGCAGCCCAAGAGTGGCAGGGGTAATAAGTACGCAGTATTTT,CASSPRVAGVISTQYF,TRBJ2-3,NA,NA,TRBV14
TGTGCCAGCAGTTCTTCACAGTTCTCTGGAAACACCATATATTTT,CASSSSQFSGNTIYF,TRBJ1-3,NA,NA,TRBV28
TGCAGCGTTCTTAAGCTAGTCACCTACAATGAGCAGTTCTTC,CSVLKLVTYNEQFF,TRBJ2-1,NA,NA,TRBV29-1
TGTGCCAGCAGCAAATCCCCGACAGGAGGATACAATCAGCCCCAGCATTTT,CASSKSPTGGYNQPQHF,TRBJ1-5,NA,once,TRBV5-8
TGTGCCAGCAGCGGGGGCGCCAATCAGCCCCAGCATTTT,CASSGGANQPQHF,TRBJ1-5,NA,NA,TRBV4-2
TGTGCCAGCAGTCCAAACTCCCGGACAGGCTCGTTAGGCACAGATACGCAGTATTTT,CASSPNSRTGSLGTDTQYF,TRBJ2-3,TRBD1,NA,TRBV28
TGCGCCACCAAAACAGGGGGTGACACAGATACGCAGTATTTT,CATKTGGDTDTQYF,TRBJ2-3,TRBD1,NA,TRBV5-1
TGTGCCAGCAGCTTGTTTCCCTCGGCCTACAATGAGCAGTTCTTC,CASSLFPSAYNEQFF,TRBJ2-1,NA,few,TRBV5-6
TGTGTCAGAAGCCGGAGGAGGAGGAATAGCTCTGGGGCCAACGTCCTGACTTTC,CVRSRRRRNSSGANVLTF,TRBJ2-6,NA,NA,TRBV7-5
TGTGCCAGCTCACCACTTAGCGGAACTAGCACAGATACGCAGTATTTT,CASSPLSGTSTDTQYF,TRBJ2-3,NA,few,TRBV18
TGTGCCAGCAGTCCGGGACACTTCAATCAGCCCCAGCATTTT,CASSPGHFNQPQHF,TRBJ1-5,NA,few,TRBV11-2
TGCGCCAGCAGCCACGCTACAGGGTCCACTGAAGCTTTCTTT,CASSHATGSTEAFF,TRBJ1-1,NA,NA,TRBV4-1
TGTGCCAGCAGCTTAGTTCCGGCGGCCGGGGAGCTGTTTTTT,CASSLVPAAGELFF,TRBJ2-2,NA,NA,TRBV7-6
TGTGCCAGCAGCTTGGGTAGCCCAGATACGCAGTATTTT,CASSLGSPDTQYF,TRBJ2-3,NA,few,TRBV5-6
TGTGCCACCGGACTAGCGGGAGGGCCGGGGATTTACGAGCAGTACTTC,CATGLAGGPGIYEQYF,TRBJ2-7,TRBD2,NA,TRBV5-8
TGTGCCAGCAGCTTAGGAGGGAGCCGAACTAACTATGGCTACACCTTC,CASSLGGSRTNYGYTF,TRBJ1-2,NA,few,TRBV7-9
TGTGCCAGCAGCTTAGGGGCGGGAGGAGTCTACAATGAGCAGTTCTTC,CASSLGAGGVYNEQFF,TRBJ2-1,TRBD2,few,TRBV7-8
TGTGCCAGCAGCTTTCAAGCGGGAACCTACAATGAGCAGTTCTTC,CASSFQAGTYNEQFF,TRBJ2-1,TRBD2,NA,TRBV7-9
TGCAGCGTTGCCTACTACACCGGGGAGCTGTTTTTT,CSVAYYTGELFF,TRBJ2-2,NA,few,TRBV29-1
TGTGCCAGCAGTTTTGGCGGGAGGGCCCCAGATACGCAGTATTTT,CASSFGGRAPDTQYF,TRBJ2-3,TRBD2,NA,TRBV27
TGTGCCAGCTCACCACGGACAGGGGGCCTGAACACTGAAGCTTTCTTT,CASSPRTGGLNTEAFF,TRBJ1-1,TRBD1,NA,TRBV18
TGCGCCAGCAGCCACGGGACAGGGGGCTACGAGCAGTACTTC,CASSHGTGGYEQYF,TRBJ2-7,TRBD1,NA,TRBV5-1
TGTGCCAGCAGTTGGAATAGGGGATTTAACTATGGCTACACCTTC,CASSWNRGFNYGYTF,TRBJ1-2,NA,NA,TRBV28
TGCGCCAGCAGCATGTCACTAGCGACGGGTGGAGAGACCCAGTACTTC,CASSMSLATGGETQYF,TRBJ2-5,TRBD2,NA,TRBV4-1
TGTGCCAGCAGCGCCCAGACAGGGTGGGCCGAGCAGTACTTC,CASSAQTGWAEQYF,TRBJ2-7,TRBD1,few,TRBV9
TGCGCCAGCAGCCACCCTAGCGGAAATGAGCAGTTCTTC,CASSHPSGNEQFF,TRBJ2-1,TRBD2,NA,TRBV5-1
TGTGCCAGCAGCCCCTGGGGCTCCAGTTCCTACAATGAGCAGTTCTTC,CASSPWGSSSYNEQFF,TRBJ2-1,NA,few,TRBV9
TGTGCCAGCAGCTTGCATCGGTTATCCTACGAGCAGTACTTC,CASSLHRLSYEQYF,TRBJ2-7,NA,few,TRBV5-5
TGCGCCAGCAGCACGACAAGCGGGGTGGGCTACAATGAGCAGTTCTTC,CASSTTSGVGYNEQFF,TRBJ2-1,TRBD2,NA,TRBV5-1
TGCGCCAGCAGCCCAGACGGGACTAGCGGGAGGATCACCTACAATGAGCAGTTCTTC,CASSPDGTSGRITYNEQFF,TRBJ2-1,TRBD2,NA,TRBV5-1
TGTGCCAGCAGTGAGGGGTTGGGAGGGCAGGGGCCTTTGGAGACCCAGTACTTC,CASSEGLGGQGPLETQYF,TRBJ2-5,NA,few,TRBV2
TGTGCCAGCACCCTCCCGGGGGGCAGGGATTCACCCCTCCACTTT,CASTLPGGRDSPLHF,TRBJ1-6,NA,NA,TRBV28
TGTGCCAGCAGCTTATTGGCTAGCGGAAACCAAGAGACCCAGTACTTC,CASSLLASGNQETQYF,TRBJ2-5,TRBD2,few,TRBV7-9
TGTGCCAGCAGCCCCACCCGACTAGCGGGAGGGGGGTACAATGAGCAGTTCTTC,CASSPTRLAGGGYNEQFF,TRBJ2-1,TRBD2,once,TRBV4-2
TGTGCCAGCAGTTATGGGGAGATGAACACTGAAGCTTTCTTT,CASSYGEMNTEAFF,TRBJ1-1,NA,NA,TRBV6-5
TGCGCCAGCAGCTTGGTACGGGGGGAGGGAGAGACCCAGTACTTC,CASSLVRGEGETQYF,TRBJ2-5,TRBD2,few,TRBV5-1
TGTGCCATCAGTGAACCAGGGAACTCTGGGGCCAACGTCCTGACTTTC,CAISEPGNSGANVLTF,TRBJ2-6,NA,NA,TRBV10-3
TGTGCCAGCAATCCAGGGTGGAATCAGCCCCAGCATTTT,CASNPGWNQPQHF,TRBJ1-5,NA,NA,TRBV6-5
TGTGCCAGCAGTTACTCTCAGACAGGGGCTAACTATGGCTACACCTTC,CASSYSQTGANYGYTF,TRBJ1-2,TRBD1,few,TRBV6-5
TGTGCCAGCAGCTTGTCACTAAACTACGAGCAGTACTTC,CASSLSLNYEQYF,TRBJ2-7,NA,NA,TRBV7-2